This entry is about one T cell receptor beta chain. Its antigen is still unknown. The sample is drawn from a study of lymphopenia after photon versus proton radiotherapy. Study findings and constraints: Better survival with proton therapy was suggested as possible, not demonstrated. Larger post-nadir TCR diversity loss correlated inversely with survival in deceased patients. After the lymphocyte nadir, photon-treated repertoires showed oligoclonal expansion, especially of CD8+ Temra cells. Under photons, naive T cells and diversity fell while effector/memory populations rose.

There are 14 residues in the CDR3. The V gene lost 2 bases and the J gene lost 2 bases, with 10 bases spanning the gap. Per the germline V gene, CDR1 is MDHEN and CDR2 is SYDVKM. This table comes from immunoSEQ multiplex PCR, and its TCRdb copy is limited to in-frame clones, with some not included. This table has approximately 80,000 clones, approximately 82% appearing once. The receptor was derived from a man aged 55-75 years with pancreatic cancer. The sample consisted of peripheral blood, taken from a patient treated with proton-based radiotherapy. The chain carries TRBV28 and TRBJ2-7, with D unclear. The CDR3 nucleotides are TGTGCCAGCAGTTTAAGCAGAGACCCCTACGAGCAGTACTTC. It is translated as CASSLSRDPYEQYF.